The present T cell receptor (beta chain) was sequenced within a study of technical replicates of blood from a few donors. Sequencing used immunoSEQ multiplex PCR; TCRdb keeps in-frame clones, though not all of them. The table lists about 54,000 clones, about 93% of them singletons. Germline values: CDR1 SGHDT, CDR2 YYEEEE. The CDR3 contains 15 residues. V shed 0 bases and J 5 bases; nucleotides not matched to a gene: 5. The TCR originated in a human donor in good health. Source material: T cells isolated from PBMCs. V gene TRBV5-6 combines with J gene TRBJ1-1, with 9 nucleotides matching TRBD1. This CDR3 reads CASSLGTGVWTEAFF. CDR3 DNA sequence: TGTGCCAGCAGCTTGGGGACAGGGGTATGGACTGAAGCTTTCTTT.